This TCR beta chain emerged from a study of T cell responses to AZD1222 COVID-19 vaccine. CDR1 and CDR2 from the germline V gene are SGHAT and FQNNGV. Germline trimming cut 4 bases from V and 6 bases from J; bases unmatched to any gene: 8. The CDR3 contains 15 residues. Assay used: immunoSEQ multiplex PCR; TCRdb lists only in-frame clones, some missing. The table shows approximately 120,000 clones, with roughly 85% occurring only once. This sample comprised peripheral blood, obtained 28 days after the second AZD1222 dose. The TCR sequence derives from an adult who received the AZD1222 COVID-19 vaccine. The chain joins TRBV11-2 to TRBJ2-1, with 8 bases that match TRBD2. The DNA of the CDR3 is TGTGCCAGCAGCTCGGGGGGGATAGGGAGCAATGAGCAGTTCTTC. This sequence encodes CASSSGGIGSNEQFF.